Presented here are 22 T cell receptor beta chains from one specimen sequenced in a study of blood T cell repertoires in COVID-19. Some clones are missing from TCRdb's copy, which holds only in-frame ones; the method was immunoSEQ multiplex PCR. This sample has under 350,000 clones, with roughly 89% found just once. What was sequenced was PBMCs or T cells enriched from blood (not recorded which). The receptors shown here come from a woman aged 40 to 50 who had recovered from COVID-19.

This clone is a singleton in its sample. This rearrangement joins TRBV7-2 to TRBJ1-2; 7 bases are a match to TRBD1. Germline lookup yields CDR1 SGHTA and CDR2 FQGNSA. The CDR3 contains 14 residues. V lost 4 bases to trimming and J lost 8 bases; unmatched junction nucleotides: 10. This CDR3 reads CASSSQGQVGGYTF. CDR3 nucleotides: TGTGCCAGCAGCTCCCAAGGACAGGTTGGAGGCTACACCTTC.

The rearrangement uses TRBV5-1 and TRBJ1-5, with 9 bases that match TRBD1. V shed 4 bases and J 6 bases; nucleotides not matched to a gene: 5. Germline-derived CDR1 and CDR2 are SGHRS and YFSETQ. CDR3 length: 14 amino acids. CDR3 sequence reads: CASSPGTGIQPQHF. The CDR3 DNA reads TGCGCCAGCAGCCCCGGGACAGGGATTCAGCCCCAGCATTTT.

The chain recombines TRBV6-1 with TRBJ2-4; 11 bases agree with TRBD2. Germline V gives CDR1 MNHNS, CDR2 SASEGT. Unmatched junction bases numbered 12, after V lost 2 bases and J lost 0 bases. The CDR3 runs to 20 residues. CDR3 bases: TGTGCCAGCAGTGAACGGATAGCGGGGGGGCGTCCTCTAGCCAAAAACATTCAGTACTTC. Amino acids: CASSERIAGGRPLAKNIQYF.

The chain links TRBV6-5 to TRBJ1-2; tentatively, D is TRBD1 (5 bases). Trimming removed 6 bases at V and 8 bases at J, with 16 bases between. The CDR3 has 13 amino acids. The germline CDR1 and CDR2 sequences are MNHEY and SVGAGI. CDR3 coding DNA: TGTGCCAGCAGCCGCGGCGGGACGGGAGGCTACACCTTC. As protein: CASSRGGTGGYTF.

The chain employs TRBV29-1 and TRBJ2-7; TRBD1 matches 9 bases. CDR1 and CDR2 (germline): SQVTM, ANQGSEA. V lost 7 bases to trimming and J lost 6 bases; unmatched junction nucleotides: 10. The CDR3 is made up of 13 amino acids. The CDR3 DNA reads as TGCAGCGCGGGGACAGGGATAGAGGGCGAGCAGTACTTC. Residues: CSAGTGIEGEQYF.

This chain connects TRBV30 to TRBJ2-1, with TRBD2 identical over 8 bases. The CDR3 is 16 residues long. Germline CDR1 and CDR2: GTSNPN and SVGIG (reference sequence). After removal of 4 bases from V and 9 bases from J, the junction contained 17 bases not matched to a gene. The CDR3 here is CAWTPAGGLVNGEQFF. CDR3 nucleotides: TGTGCCTGGACCCCGGCGGGGGGACTAGTCAACGGTGAGCAGTTCTTC.

V and J are TRBV11-2 and TRBJ1-5; D is ambiguous. In germline, CDR1 is SGHAT, CDR2 FQNNGV. The CDR3 runs 15 residues. The V and J ends lost 0 bases and 5 bases respectively, with 11 bases between them. The CDR3 DNA reads as TGTGCCAGCAGCTTAGATGGGCAGCCGTATCAGCCCCAGCATTTT. Its protein product is CASSLDGQPYQPQHF.

The rearrangement joins TRBV18 to TRBJ1-1; perhaps TRBD1 as D (6 bases). Per germline, CDR1 KGHSH and CDR2 LQKENI. The V gene lost 4 bases and the J gene lost 0 bases, with 6 bases spanning the gap. The length of the CDR3 is 13 residues. In nucleotides, the CDR3 is TGTGCCAGCTCACAGGGGGTGAACACTGAAGCTTTCTTT. Amino acid sequence: CASSQGVNTEAFF.

V and J are TRBV7-2 and TRBJ1-3; D is undetermined. Trimming shortened V by 3 bases and J by 4 bases, and 4 bases separated the two germline ends. CDR1 and CDR2 (germline): SGHTA, FQGNSA. This CDR3 is 12 amino acids long. The CDR3 is CASSFMGNTIYF. CDR3 DNA: TGTGCCAGCAGCTTTATGGGAAACACCATATATTTT.

The V gene is TRBV29-1, the J gene TRBJ2-7; no reliable D call. The CDR3 runs to 13 residues. Germline CDR1 is SQVTM and CDR2 is ANQGSEA. Trimming removed 4 bases at V and 0 bases at J, with 10 bases between. DNA of the CDR3: TGCAGCGTTGCTCTCCGTAGCTCCTACGAGCAGTACTTC. It specifies CSVALRSSYEQYF.

V usage is TRBV19 and J usage is TRBJ1-1; D gene ambiguous. The V gene lost 3 bases and the J gene lost 11 bases, with 13 bases spanning the gap. CDR1 LNHDA and CDR2 SQIVND come from the germline V gene (reference sequence). The CDR3 contains 12 residues. DNA of the CDR3: TGTGCCAGTAGTATTCGACAATCCGCGGCTTTCTTT. This encodes CASSIRQSAAFF. Based on the CDR3 plus reference TRBV19 and TRBJ1-1, the full variable domain is DGGITQSPKYLFRKEGQNVTLSCEQNLNHDAMYWYRQDPGQGLRLIYYSQIVNDFQKGDIAEGYSVSREKKESFPLTVTSAQKNPTAFYLCASSIRQSAAFFGQGTRLTVV.

The chain links TRBV9 to TRBJ1-6; the D gene is possibly TRBD1 (6 bases). The CDR3 has 15 residues. Per germline, CDR1 SGDLS and CDR2 YYNGEE. The V end lost 3 bases, the J end lost 4 bases, and 11 bases lay between the germline ends. CDR3: CASSGGQPYNSPLHF. In nucleotides, the CDR3 is TGTGCCAGCAGCGGAGGACAGCCGTATAATTCACCCCTCCACTTT.

The rearrangement uses TRBV7-8 and TRBJ1-2; D call uncertain. V lost 5 bases and J lost 4, with 14 bases in between. In germline, CDR1 is SGHVS, CDR2 FQNEAQ. The CDR3 loop spans 14 amino acids. The DNA of the CDR3 is TGTGCCAGCAGCCCCTCGGGTCAGACCTATGGCTACACCTTC. It translates to CASSPSGQTYGYTF.

The V call is TRBV5-1, the J call TRBJ1-5; 7 bases map to TRBD1. Germline V CDR1 and CDR2: SGHRS, YFSETQ. The trim removed 4 bases at V and 0 bases at J, leaving 4 bases unmatched. The CDR3 loop spans 15 amino acids. The CDR3 protein is CASSPEGASNQPQHF. The CDR3 region has the DNA TGCGCCAGCAGCCCGGAGGGGGCTAGCAATCAGCCCCAGCATTTT.

The chain couples TRBV5-1 to TRBJ2-2; TRBD1 is a possible D gene (6 bases). The germline gives CDR1 SGHRS, CDR2 YFSETQ. V lost 5 bases and J 5 bases, leaving 16 bases between the germline ends. The CDR3 runs to 15 residues. The CDR3, as DNA: TGCGCCAGCAGGGAAGGACAGTCGCGGACCGGGGAGCTGTTTTTT. Its translation: CASREGQSRTGELFF.

V and J are TRBV25-1 and TRBJ1-2; maybe TRBD1 (6 bases). V was cut by 6 bases and J by 2 bases, with 10 bases left in between. The CDR3 contains 13 residues. The germline gives CDR1 MGHDK, CDR2 SYGVNS. DNA of the CDR3: TGTGCCAGCAGGCCGGGACAAAACTATGGCTACACCTTC. Its translation is CASRPGQNYGYTF.

This clone was seen just once. The J gene is TRBJ2-1, the V gene TRBV6-4; D is unresolved. The CDR3 contains 12 residues. The V and J ends lost 6 bases and 9 bases respectively, with 12 bases between them. Germline lookup yields CDR1 MRHNA and CDR2 SNTAGT. The DNA for the CDR3 is TGTGCCAGCAGAACACCGACGGGTGAGCAGTTCTTC. Translating it yields CASRTPTGEQFF.

J is TRBJ2-7 and V is TRBV18; TRBD2 agrees at 10 bases. The CDR3 runs 16 residues. J was trimmed by 3 bases and V by 6 bases; bases with no gene match: 11. Per germline, CDR1 KGHSH and CDR2 LQKENI. CDR3 loop: CASSRASSGGSYEQYF. The CDR3 coding sequence is TGTGCCAGCTCTCGTGCGTCTAGCGGGGGTAGCTACGAGCAGTACTTC.

The rearrangement joins TRBV27 to TRBJ1-3; perhaps TRBD1 as D (5 bases). The germline V gene encodes CDR1 MNHEY and CDR2 SMNVEV (reference sequence). Trimming shortened V by 2 bases and J by 0 bases, and 14 bases separated the two germline ends. The CDR3 spans 17 residues. The CDR3 region is CASSLRSGAFSGNTIYF. CDR3 nucleotide sequence: TGTGCCAGCAGTTTAAGGTCTGGGGCATTCTCTGGAAACACCATATATTTT.

This clone appeared once. This CDR3 is CASSHLTGQETQYF. The CDR3 DNA reads TGTGCCAGCAGCCACCTGACAGGGCAAGAGACCCAGTACTTC. The rearrangement uses TRBV5-4 and TRBJ2-5, with 7 bases that match TRBD1. Looked up from germline, CDR1 is SGHNT and CDR2 is YYREEE (reference sequence). The trim removed 4 bases at V and 2 bases at J, leaving 5 bases unmatched. The CDR3 totals 14 residues.

The rearrangement uses TRBV4-2 and TRBJ2-5, with 7 bases fitting TRBD2. J lost 5 bases, V lost 3 bases, and 15 bases had no gene match. The CDR3 has 17 residues. Germline loops: CDR1 LGHNA, CDR2 YNFKEQ. The CDR3 DNA is TGTGCCAGCAGCCATGAGGGCACGACTAGCATTGGGGAGACCCAGTACTTC. Its translation is CASSHEGTTSIGETQYF.

This chain joins TRBV7-3 and TRBJ2-1; 9 nucleotides match TRBD2. The junction had 10 bases not matched to a gene; V was cut back by 2 bases and J by 8 bases. The V gene's germline CDR1 is SGHTA and CDR2 FQGTGA. This CDR3 is built from 16 residues. CDR3 protein: CASSLGPLAGEDEQFF. The CDR3 DNA sequence: TGTGCCAGCAGCTTAGGTCCACTAGCGGGTGAGGATGAGCAGTTCTTC.